This T cell receptor (beta chain) was identified in a study of shared T cell receptors in the human thymus. The repertoire was sequenced with immunoSEQ multiplex PCR; TCRdb's copy has only in-frame clones and lacks some. The sample yields approximately 580,000 clones, more than 75% seen once. Germline loops: CDR1 LNHDA, CDR2 SQIVND (reference sequence). V was cut by 6 bases and J by 5 bases, with 19 bases left in between. This CDR3 is built from 15 residues. These data were also reused for a study on human thymus T cells. That study adds: Infants, healthy and Finnish, who were having corrective surgery for congenital heart defects served as donors. Surgeons resected thymus tissue during corrective heart surgery. Repertoires sampled from thymus and blood appeared biased in V and J gene usage.

The rearrangement links TRBV19 to TRBJ2-5; a weak D match, TRBD2 (5 bases). This clonotype originated in a boy less than two years old with a congenital heart defect. The sequenced sample consisted of thymocytes. CDR3 DNA sequence: TGTGCCAGTAGCTTAGCGCCTTCCCGCGGGGAGACCCAGTACTTC. This gives the protein CASSLAPSRGETQYF.